The 4 T cell receptor beta chains below were found in one sample sequenced in a study of naive and memory T cell subsets. The SP2 primer and nested alpha and beta constant region primers amplified ligated cDNA in four rounds. TCRdb reprocessed the 5' RACE reads with MiXCR, giving one entry per CDR3 protein. This table has about 48,000 distinct CDR3 sequences, roughly 4.7% appearing once. TCR cDNA received a 3' ligated oligonucleotide that carried a UMI. The receptors shown here come from a female donor in good health.

A few counts support this clonotype. As DNA, the CDR3 is TGTGCCAGCAGCCAGACCGGGACTAGTGCCAATGAGCAGTTCTTC. Its translation: CASSQTGTSANEQFF. The chain combines TRBV3-1 with TRBJ2-1; 8 bases are shared with TRBD2. The CDR3 has 15 residues. The V gene's germline CDR1 is LGHDT and CDR2 YNNKEL (reference sequence). Trimming took 3 bases from V and 6 from J; bases not matched to a gene: 7.

This clonotype was seen ten or more times. The J gene is TRBJ2-7, the V gene TRBV4-3; TRBD2 aligns across 9 bases. Germline values: CDR1 LGHNA, CDR2 YSLEER. The CDR3 loop spans 19 amino acids. V trimming: 1 base; J trimming: 0 bases; junction bases outside the gene matches: 13. This CDR3 reads CASSQATLGLAGRSYEQYF. CDR3 coding DNA: TGCGCCAGCAGCCAAGCTACTCTCGGGCTAGCGGGACGCTCCTACGAGCAGTACTTC.

This rearrangement joins TRBV6-5 to TRBJ2-3; 13 bases are shared with TRBD2. In germline, CDR1 is MNHEY, CDR2 SVGAGI. The CDR3 is 19 amino acids. J lost 2 bases, V lost 0 bases, and 8 bases had no gene match. CDR3 sequence reads: CASSYSRFGTSGTTDTQYF. CDR3 bases: TGTGCCAGCAGTTACTCGAGATTCGGGACTAGCGGGACCACAGATACGCAGTATTTT.

This clonotype was found many times. The chain combines TRBV29-1 with TRBJ2-5; a possible D gene is TRBD2 (6 bases). CDR1 SQVTM and CDR2 ANQGSEA come from the germline V gene. This CDR3 contains 10 residues. CDR3 sequence (DNA): TGCACCGGGGGCCAAGAGACCCAGTACTTC. This gives the protein CTGGQETQYF.